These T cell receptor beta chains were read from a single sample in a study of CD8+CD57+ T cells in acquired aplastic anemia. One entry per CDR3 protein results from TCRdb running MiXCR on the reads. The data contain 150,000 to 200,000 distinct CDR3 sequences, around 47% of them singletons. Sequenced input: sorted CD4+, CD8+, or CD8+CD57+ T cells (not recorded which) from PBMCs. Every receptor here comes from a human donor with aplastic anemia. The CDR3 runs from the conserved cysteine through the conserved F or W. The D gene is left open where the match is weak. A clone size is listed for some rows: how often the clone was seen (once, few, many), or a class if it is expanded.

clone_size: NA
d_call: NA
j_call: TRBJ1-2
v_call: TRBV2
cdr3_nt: TGTGCCACCAGTGATGGAGCAGACTTTGGCTATGGCTACACCTTC
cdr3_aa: CATSDGADFGYGYTF

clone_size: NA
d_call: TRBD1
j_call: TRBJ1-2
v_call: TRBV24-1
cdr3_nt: TGTGCCACCAGTGACCCAGACAGGGGGAGGTATGGCTACACCTTC
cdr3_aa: CATSDPDRGRYGYTF

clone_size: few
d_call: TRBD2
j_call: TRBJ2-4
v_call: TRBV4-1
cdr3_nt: TGCGCCAGCAGCCAGGACTCGGGGGGGCCTGCCAAAAACATTCAGTACTTC
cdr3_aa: CASSQDSGGPAKNIQYF

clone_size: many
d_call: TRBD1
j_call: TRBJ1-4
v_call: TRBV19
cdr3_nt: TGTGCCAGTAGCGTACAGGGGGCAGGAGAAAAACTGTTTTTT
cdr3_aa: CASSVQGAGEKLFF

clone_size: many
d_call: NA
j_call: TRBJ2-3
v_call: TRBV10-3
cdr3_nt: TGTGCCATCAGTGAGCTTAGCGCCACTAGCACAGATACGCAGTATTTT
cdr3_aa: CAISELSATSTDTQYF

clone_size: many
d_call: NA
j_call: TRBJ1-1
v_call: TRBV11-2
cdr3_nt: TGTGCCAGCAGCGCCGACAGATTGGTGAACACTGAAGCTTTCTTT
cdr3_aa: CASSADRLVNTEAFF

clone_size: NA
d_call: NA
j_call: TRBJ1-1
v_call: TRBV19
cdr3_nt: TGTGCCAGTAGTATATTCAGGGCTAGGAACACTGAAGCTTTCTTT
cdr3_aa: CASSIFRARNTEAFF

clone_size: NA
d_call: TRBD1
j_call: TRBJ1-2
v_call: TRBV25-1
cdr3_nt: TGTGCCCTCGGACAGGGCTCTAACTATGGCTACACCTTC
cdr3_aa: CALGQGSNYGYTF

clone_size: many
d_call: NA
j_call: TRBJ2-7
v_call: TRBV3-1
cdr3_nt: TGTGCCAGCAGCCAAGAATACGGCTTAAAGCAGTACTTC
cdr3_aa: CASSQEYGLKQYF

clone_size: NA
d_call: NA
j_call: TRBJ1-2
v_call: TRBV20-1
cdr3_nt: TGCAGTGCCCCCGGATCGACTAACTATGGCTACACCTTT
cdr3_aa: CSAPGSTNYGYTF

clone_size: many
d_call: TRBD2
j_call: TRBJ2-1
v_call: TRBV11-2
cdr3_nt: TGTGCCAGCAGCTGGGCGGGACTAGCTTATGAGCAGTTCTTC
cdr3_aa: CASSWAGLAYEQFF

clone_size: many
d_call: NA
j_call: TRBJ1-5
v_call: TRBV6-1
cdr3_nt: TGTGCCAGCAGGGCCCCTACAGTATTCAATCAGCCCCAGCATTTT
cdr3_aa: CASRAPTVFNQPQHF

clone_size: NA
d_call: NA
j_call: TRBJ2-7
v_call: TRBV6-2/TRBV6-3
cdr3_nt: TGTGCCAGCACCGAAACAGGGTACTCCTACGAGCAGTACTTC
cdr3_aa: CASTETGYSYEQYF

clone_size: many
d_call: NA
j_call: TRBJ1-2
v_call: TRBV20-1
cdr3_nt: TGCAGTGCTAGAGGAGGGTCTACGGCTGGCTACACCTTC
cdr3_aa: CSARGGSTAGYTF

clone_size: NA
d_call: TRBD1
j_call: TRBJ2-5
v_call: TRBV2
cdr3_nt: TGTGCCAGCAGCAGGGGGCAGGGGTGGGAGACCCAGTACTTC
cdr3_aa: CASSRGQGWETQYF

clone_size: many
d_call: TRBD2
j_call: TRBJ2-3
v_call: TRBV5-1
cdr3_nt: TGCGCCAGCAGCTTGAGTGCTAGCGGGGGCCACAAGTACACAGATACGCAGTATTTT
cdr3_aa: CASSLSASGGHKYTDTQYF

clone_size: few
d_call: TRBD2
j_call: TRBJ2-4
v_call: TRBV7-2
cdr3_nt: TGTGCCAGCAGCTTAGGGCCTAGCGGGGGGCCCGGAAACATTCAGTACTTC
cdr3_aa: CASSLGPSGGPGNIQYF

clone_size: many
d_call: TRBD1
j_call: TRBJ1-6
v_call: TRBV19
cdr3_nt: TGTGCCACCATGGGGACAGTTAATTCACCCCTCCACTTT
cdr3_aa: CATMGTVNSPLHF

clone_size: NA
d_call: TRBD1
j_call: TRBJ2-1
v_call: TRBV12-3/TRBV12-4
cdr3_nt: TGTGCCAGCAGGGGACAGGGCAATGAGCAGTTCTTC
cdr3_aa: CASRGQGNEQFF